The clone carrying this TCR beta chain was found many times. Its specificity is unknown. Sorted cells numbering about 20,000 to 1,100,000, with 10%, 30% or 50% RNA, yielded the naive CD8 libraries. This specimen belongs to a study of molecular identifiers for immune sequencing clone quantification. On the study more broadly: Five portions were made in replicates from RNA of 20,000 or 100,000 naive CD8 cells, and four underwent sequencing.

TCRdb processed the PCR reads anew with MiXCR; each CDR3 protein has one entry. The data hold about 640,000 distinct CDR3 sequences, with just under 20% observed a single time. Whole-study results and caveats: In naive cells, under 1% of molecules belonged to clones above 20 RNA copies, against over 97% in effector cells. The study reportedly detected spiked Jurkat TCR RNA from one cell among 990,000 or so naive cells.

Germline values: CDR1 SGHNT, CDR2 YYREEE (reference sequence). V shed 0 bases, J shed 7 bases, and the junction held 3 bases outside the gene matches. The CDR3 contains 13 residues. This clonotype was obtained from a human donor in good health. Some libraries in this study had Jurkat cell RNA spiked in. What was sequenced was naive CD8+ T cells from blood, with Jurkat cell RNA spiked in. Sample subset: FACS-sorted CD8+CD4-CCR7+CD45RA+ naive T cells. The chain uses TRBV5-4 and TRBJ1-1, with 7 positions matching TRBD1. The CDR3, as DNA: TGTGCCAGCAGCTTGGGACAGGGAGTTGAAGCTTTCTTT. This codes for CASSLGQGVEAFF.